A single T cell receptor (beta chain) is shown here with its context. The data were obtained in a study of beta chain features in type 1 diabetes. Isolated RNA was reverse transcribed in full, so expressed TCRB transcripts were sequenced. Assay used: immunoSEQ multiplex PCR; TCRdb lists only in-frame clones, some missing. The sample has under 150,000 clones, about 44% seen once. The CDR3 extends over 15 amino acids. The germline V gene has CDR1 MNHEY and CDR2 SMNVEV (reference sequence). The V gene lost 5 bases and the J gene lost 4 bases, with 17 bases spanning the gap. This rearrangement joins TRBV27 to TRBJ1-2; D may be TRBD1 (5 bases). This clonotype was obtained from a man between 18 and 29 years old in good health. The sequenced material came from Tregs from blood. The CDR3 DNA sequence: TGTGCCAGCAGTCTCCCAGGGATGATGGCCTATGGCTACACCTTC. Translating gives CASSLPGMMAYGYTF.